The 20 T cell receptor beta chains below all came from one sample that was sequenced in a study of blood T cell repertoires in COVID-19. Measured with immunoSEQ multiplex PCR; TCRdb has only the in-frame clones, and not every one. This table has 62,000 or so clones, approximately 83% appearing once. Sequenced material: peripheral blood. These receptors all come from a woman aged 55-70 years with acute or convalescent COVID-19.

CDR3 loop: CASSPKQDTEAFF. The CDR3, as DNA: TGCGCCAGCAGCCCGAAACAGGACACTGAAGCTTTCTTT. V is TRBV4-1 and J is TRBJ1-1, with D perhaps TRBD1 (5 bases). This CDR3 is 13 amino acids long. From germline, CDR1 is MGHRA and CDR2 YSYEKL. V shed 4 bases and J shed 3 bases, with 9 bases lying between them.

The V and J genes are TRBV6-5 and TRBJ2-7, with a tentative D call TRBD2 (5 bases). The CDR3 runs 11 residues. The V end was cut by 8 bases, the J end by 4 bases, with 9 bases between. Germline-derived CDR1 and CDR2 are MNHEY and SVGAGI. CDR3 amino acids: CASHRGYEQYF. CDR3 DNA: TGTGCCAGCCACCGGGGTTACGAGCAGTACTTC.

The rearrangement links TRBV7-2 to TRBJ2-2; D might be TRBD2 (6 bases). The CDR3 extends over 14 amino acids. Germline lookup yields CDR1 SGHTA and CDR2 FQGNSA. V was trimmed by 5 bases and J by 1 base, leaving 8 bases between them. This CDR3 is CASSSSGNTGELFF. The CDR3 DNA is TGTGCCAGCAGCAGTAGCGGGAACACCGGGGAGCTGTTTTTT.

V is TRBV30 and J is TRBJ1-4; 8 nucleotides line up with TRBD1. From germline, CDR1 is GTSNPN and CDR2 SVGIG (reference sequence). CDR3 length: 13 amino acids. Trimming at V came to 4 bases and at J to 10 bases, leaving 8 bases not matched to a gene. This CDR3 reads CAWTGGAYGKLFF. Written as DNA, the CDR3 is TGTGCCTGGACAGGGGGCGCTTACGGAAAACTGTTTTTT. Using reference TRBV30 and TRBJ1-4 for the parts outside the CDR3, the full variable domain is SQTIHQWPATLVQPVGSPLSLECTVEGTSNPNLYWYRQAAGRGLQLLFYSVGIGQISSEVPQNLSASRPQDRQFILSSKKLLLSDSGFYLCAWTGGAYGKLFFGSGTQLSVL.

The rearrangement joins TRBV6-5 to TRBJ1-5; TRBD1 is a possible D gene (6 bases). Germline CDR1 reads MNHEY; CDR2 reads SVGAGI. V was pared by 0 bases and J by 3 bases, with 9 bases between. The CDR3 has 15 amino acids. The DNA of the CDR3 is TGTGCCAGCAGTTACTCCCGGGGACACAATCAGCCCCAGCATTTT. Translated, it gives CASSYSRGHNQPQHF.

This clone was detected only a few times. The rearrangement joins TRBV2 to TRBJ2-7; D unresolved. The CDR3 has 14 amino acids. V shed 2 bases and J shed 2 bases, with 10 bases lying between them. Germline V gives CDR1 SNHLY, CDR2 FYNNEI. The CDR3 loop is CASSEMGVPYEQYF. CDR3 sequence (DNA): TGTGCCAGCAGTGAAATGGGCGTCCCCTACGAGCAGTACTTC.

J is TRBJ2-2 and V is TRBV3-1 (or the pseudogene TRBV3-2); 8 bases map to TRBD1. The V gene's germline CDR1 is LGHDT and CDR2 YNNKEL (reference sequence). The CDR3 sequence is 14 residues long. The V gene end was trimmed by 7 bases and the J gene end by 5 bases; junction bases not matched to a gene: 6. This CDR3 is CASISTGGTGELFF. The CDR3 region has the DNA TGTGCCAGCATCTCCACAGGGGGGACCGGGGAGCTGTTTTTT.

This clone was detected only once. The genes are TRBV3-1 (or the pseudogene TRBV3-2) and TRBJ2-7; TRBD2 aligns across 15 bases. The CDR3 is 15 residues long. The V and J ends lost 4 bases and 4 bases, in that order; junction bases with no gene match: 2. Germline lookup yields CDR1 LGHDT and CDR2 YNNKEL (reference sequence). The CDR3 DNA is TGTGCCAGCAGCCTAGGACTAGCGGGAGGGTACGAGCAGTACTTC. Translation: CASSLGLAGGYEQYF.

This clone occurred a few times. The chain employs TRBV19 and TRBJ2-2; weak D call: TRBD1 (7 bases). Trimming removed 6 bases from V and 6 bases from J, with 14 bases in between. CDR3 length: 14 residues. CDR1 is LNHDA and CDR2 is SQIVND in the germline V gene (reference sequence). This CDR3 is CASRQGGVAGELFF. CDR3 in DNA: TGTGCCAGTAGGCAGGGGGGAGTGGCCGGGGAGCTGTTTTTT.

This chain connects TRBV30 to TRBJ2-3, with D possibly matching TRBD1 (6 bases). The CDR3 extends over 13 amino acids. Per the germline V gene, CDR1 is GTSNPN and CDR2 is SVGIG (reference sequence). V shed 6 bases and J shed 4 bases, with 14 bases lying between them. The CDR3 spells CACPGARADTQYF. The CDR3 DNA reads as TGTGCCTGTCCAGGGGCCAGGGCAGATACGCAGTATTTT.

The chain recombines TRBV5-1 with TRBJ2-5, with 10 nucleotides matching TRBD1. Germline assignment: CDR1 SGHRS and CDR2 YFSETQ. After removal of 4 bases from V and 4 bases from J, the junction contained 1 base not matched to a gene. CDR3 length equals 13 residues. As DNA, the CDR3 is TGCGCCAGCAGCCGGGACAGGGGAGAGACCCAGTACTTC. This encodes CASSRDRGETQYF.

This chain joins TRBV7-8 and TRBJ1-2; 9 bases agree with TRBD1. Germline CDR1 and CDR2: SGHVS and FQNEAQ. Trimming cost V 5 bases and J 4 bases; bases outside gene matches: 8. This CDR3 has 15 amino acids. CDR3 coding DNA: TGTGCCAGCAGCCTGGACAGGGGTTCCCTCTATGGCTACACCTTC. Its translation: CASSLDRGSLYGYTF.

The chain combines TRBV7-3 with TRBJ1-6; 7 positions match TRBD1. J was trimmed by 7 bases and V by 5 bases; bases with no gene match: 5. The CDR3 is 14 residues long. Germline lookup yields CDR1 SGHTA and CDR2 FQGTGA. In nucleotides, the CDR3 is TGTGCCAGCAGCCGGACAGGAGGGAATTCACCCCTCCACTTT. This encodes CASSRTGGNSPLHF.

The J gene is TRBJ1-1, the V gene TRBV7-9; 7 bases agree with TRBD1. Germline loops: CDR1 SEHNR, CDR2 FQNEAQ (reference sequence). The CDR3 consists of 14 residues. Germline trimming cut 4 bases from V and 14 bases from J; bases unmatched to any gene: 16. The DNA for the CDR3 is TGTGCCAGCAGCTCTTGGGACAGCGGCTCCTGTTGCTTCTTT. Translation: CASSSWDSGSCCFF.

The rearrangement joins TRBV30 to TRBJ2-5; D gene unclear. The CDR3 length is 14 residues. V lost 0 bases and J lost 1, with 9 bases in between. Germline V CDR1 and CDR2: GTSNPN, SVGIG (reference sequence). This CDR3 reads CAWSVLQFQETQYF. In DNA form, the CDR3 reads TGTGCCTGGAGTGTACTACAATTCCAAGAGACCCAGTACTTC.

The CDR3 sequence is CASSYRGQANQPQHF. DNA for the CDR3: TGTGCCAGCAGTTACAGGGGGCAGGCAAATCAGCCCCAGCATTTT. The V and J genes are TRBV6-6 and TRBJ1-5; 7 bases are a match to TRBD1. The germline CDR1 and CDR2 sequences are MNHNY and SVGAGI (reference sequence). V lost 2 bases, J lost 4 bases, and 5 bases stayed unmatched. The CDR3 contains 15 residues.

The CDR3 loop reads CASSSRLGGEGTEAFF. The CDR3 DNA follows: TGTGCCAGCAGCTCCCGATTAGGGGGCGAGGGCACTGAAGCTTTCTTT. This sequence joins TRBV4-2 and TRBJ1-1, with 7 bases that match TRBD1. V shed 5 bases, J shed 4 bases, and the junction held 13 bases outside the gene matches. The germline V gene has CDR1 LGHNA and CDR2 YNFKEQ. The CDR3 is 16 amino acids.

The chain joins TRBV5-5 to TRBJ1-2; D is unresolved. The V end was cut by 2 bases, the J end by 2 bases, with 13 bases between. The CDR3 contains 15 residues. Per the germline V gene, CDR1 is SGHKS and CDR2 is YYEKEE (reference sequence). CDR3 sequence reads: CASSFRVEANYGYTF. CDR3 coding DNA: TGTGCCAGCAGCTTCCGGGTTGAGGCGAACTATGGCTACACCTTC.

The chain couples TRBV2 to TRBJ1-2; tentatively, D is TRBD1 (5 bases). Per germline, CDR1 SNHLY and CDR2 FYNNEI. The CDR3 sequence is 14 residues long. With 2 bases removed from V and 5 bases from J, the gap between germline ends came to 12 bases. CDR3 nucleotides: TGTGCCAGCAGTGAACAGGGTACTCGATATGGCTACACCTTC. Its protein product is CASSEQGTRYGYTF.

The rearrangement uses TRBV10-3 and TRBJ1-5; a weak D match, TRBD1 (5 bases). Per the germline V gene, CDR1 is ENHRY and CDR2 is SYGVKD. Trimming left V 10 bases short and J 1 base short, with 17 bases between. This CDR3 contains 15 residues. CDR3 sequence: CATKNRDSSNQPQHF. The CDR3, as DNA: TGTGCCACAAAAAACCGGGACTCCAGCAATCAGCCCCAGCATTTT.